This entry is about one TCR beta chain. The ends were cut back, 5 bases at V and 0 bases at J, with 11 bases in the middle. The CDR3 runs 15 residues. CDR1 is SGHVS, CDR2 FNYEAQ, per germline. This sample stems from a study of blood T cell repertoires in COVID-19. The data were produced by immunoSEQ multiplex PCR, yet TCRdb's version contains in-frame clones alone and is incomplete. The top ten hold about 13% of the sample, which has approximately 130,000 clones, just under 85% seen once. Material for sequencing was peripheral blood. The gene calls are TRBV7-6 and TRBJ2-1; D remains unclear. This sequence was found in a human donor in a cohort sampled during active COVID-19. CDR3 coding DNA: TGTGCCAGCAGCCCAACAGTTAGCTCCTACAATGAGCAGTTCTTC. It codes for CASSPTVSSYNEQFF.